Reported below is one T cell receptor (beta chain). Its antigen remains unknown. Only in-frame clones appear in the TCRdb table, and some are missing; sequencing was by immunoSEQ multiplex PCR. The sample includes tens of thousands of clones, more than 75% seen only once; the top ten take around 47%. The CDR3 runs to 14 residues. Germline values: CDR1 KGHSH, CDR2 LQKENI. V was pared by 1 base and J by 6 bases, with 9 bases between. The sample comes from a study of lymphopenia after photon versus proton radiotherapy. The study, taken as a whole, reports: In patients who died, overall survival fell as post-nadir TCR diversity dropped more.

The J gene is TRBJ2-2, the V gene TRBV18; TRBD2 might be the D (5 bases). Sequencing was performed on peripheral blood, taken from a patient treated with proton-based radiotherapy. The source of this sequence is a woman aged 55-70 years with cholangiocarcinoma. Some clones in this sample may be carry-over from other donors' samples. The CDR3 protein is CASSPQRIAGELFF. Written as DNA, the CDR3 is TGTGCCAGCTCACCACAGCGGATCGCCGGGGAGCTGTTTTTT.